The TCR beta chain under discussion was sequenced for a study of read filtering for tumor transcriptome and immune sequencing. On the study more broadly: Per sample, TCR-region reads ranged about 4 to 11 million by IR-seq, roughly 85 to 1,400 by RNA-seq. Overall study findings and caveats: In IR-seq, single-read clonotypes were around four fifths of clonotypes but approximately 3.5% of reads. Even smaller IR-seq throughput identified most shared clonotypes.

This clonotype was seen repeatedly, ten times or more. Its antigen remains unknown. This library used roughly 370 ng RNA and molecular barcoded adaptors spanning alpha/delta and beta/gamma chains. TCRdb used MiXCR to reprocess the reads, holding one entry per CDR3 protein. The sample holds 11,000 to 15,000 distinct CDR3 sequences, just over 20% seen once. Per germline, CDR1 MNHEY and CDR2 SVGEGT. The CDR3 runs to 13 residues. V gave up 6 bases and J gave up 8 bases, with 14 bases separating them. The clonotype originates from a donor older than 35 with multiple myeloma. The chain recombines TRBV6-2 or TRBV6-3 with TRBJ2-1; no clear D gene. Sequencing input: a population of CD138-negative cells sorted from bone marrow. The CDR3 protein is CASRPSAWDEQFF. The DNA of the CDR3 is TGTGCCAGCAGGCCGAGTGCTTGGGATGAGCAGTTCTTC.